This T cell receptor beta chain was identified during a study of beta chain features in type 1 diabetes. There was one heparinised blood draw per donor, averaging roughly 110 mL. Researchers reported sorting CD4+ naive, central memory, regulatory and stem cell-like memory cells via CD45RO/CCR7/CD25/CD127/CD95/CD27. Each population that was sorted was more than 98% pure. Overall study results and limits: Moderately but significantly shorter TCRB CDR3s were found in Type 1 diabetes patients in all four CD4+ subsets. VDJ junctions from type 1 diabetes patients carried fewer insertions and larger deletions.

The CDR3 runs to 13 residues. Germline CDR1 MNHNY, CDR2 SVGAGI (reference sequence). Unmatched junction bases numbered 4, after V lost 6 bases and J lost 3 bases. Reverse transcription of all isolated RNA meant that expressed TCRB transcripts were sequenced. This table comes from immunoSEQ multiplex PCR, and its TCRdb copy is limited to in-frame clones, with some not included. The repertoire includes more than 300,000 clones, approximately 10% of them detected once, and less than 1.2% sits in the top ten. This clone showed up just a few times. Its antigen is unidentified. The chain is built from TRBV6-6 and TRBJ2-7, with 8 bases lining up with TRBD1. Material for sequencing was central memory CD4+ T cells from blood. The receptor was derived from a man aged 25 to 40 with type 1 diabetes. DNA for the CDR3: TGTGCCAGCAGCCGACAGGGGTACTACGAGCAGTACTTC. This encodes CASSRQGYYEQYF.